Each of the 3 T cell receptor beta chains below was sequenced from the same sample in a study of Graves' ophthalmopathy and Graves' hyperthyroidism. The study amplified TCR beta CDR3 regions using RNA transcripts. HTBI primers were used in a first-round RT-PCR, which preceded a second-round multiplex PCR. TCRdb reprocessed the multiplex PCR reads with MiXCR, giving one entry per CDR3 protein. The table records about 390,000 distinct CDR3 sequences, approximately 15% of them present only once. Sequenced material: peripheral blood. The source of these receptors is a woman aged 18-29 years with stable Graves' hyperthyroidism.

This clonotype was seen more than once but under ten times. This chain links TRBV19 with TRBJ1-2, with 7 bases aligning to TRBD1. The CDR3 sequence is 14 residues long. V trimming: 8 bases; J trimming: 0 bases; junction bases outside the gene matches: 6. Germline assignment: CDR1 LNHDA and CDR2 SQIVND (reference sequence). The CDR3 region is CASGPGTANYGYTF. CDR3 nucleotide sequence: TGTGCCAGTGGCCCTGGGACAGCTAACTATGGCTACACCTTC.

The chain links TRBV7-9 to TRBJ2-5, with D tentatively TRBD2 (6 bases). CDR3 size: 15 residues. Deletions cut 5 bases from V and 1 base from J, with 14 bases between. Per germline, CDR1 SEHNR and CDR2 FQNEAQ (reference sequence). Here the CDR3 DNA reads TGTGCCAGCAGCCCCCCCGGGACTTCCCAAGAGACCCAGTACTTC. Protein: CASSPPGTSQETQYF.

The J gene is TRBJ1-2, the V gene TRBV7-8; D is unclear. CDR1 and CDR2 from the germline V gene are SGHVS and FQNEAQ. CDR3 length: 14 residues. Trimming pared 2 bases from V and 2 bases from J, leaving 9 bases between. CDR3 nucleotides: TGTGCCAGCAGCTTAAGCCTGGGGAACTATGGCTACACCTTC. It yields the protein CASSLSLGNYGYTF.